These 31 T cell receptor beta chains were all obtained from the same sample, sequenced in a study of shared clonotypes between healthy human individuals. Clones were sequenced by immunoSEQ multiplex PCR, and TCRdb holds only the in-frame ones, with some missing. The table records 800,000 to 1,200,000 clones, approximately 80% of them present only once. Material for sequencing was memory CD4+ T cells from PBMCs. Subset denoted: CD45RA-negative fraction. These receptors were taken from a man aged 18 to 29 in good health. Some clones in this sample may be carry-over from other donors' samples.

This clone was detected a few times. The chain joins TRBV16 to TRBJ1-1; possible D gene TRBD1, 6 bases. Germline CDR1 and CDR2: KGHSY and FQNENV. The length of the CDR3 is 16 residues. Trimming removed 0 bases from V and 6 bases from J, with 17 bases in between. Here the CDR3 DNA reads TGTGCCAGCAGCCAATCGATGATGGGGGGGGGCTCTGAAGCTTTCTTT. It translates to CASSQSMMGGGSEAFF.

This clone was counted only a few times. This chain uses TRBV10-3 with TRBJ2-3, with D unresolved. The germline gives CDR1 ENHRY, CDR2 SYGVKD. V was trimmed by 3 bases and J by 2 bases, leaving 9 bases between them. There are 14 residues in the CDR3. CDR3 sequence: CAISDGRTTDTQYF. CDR3 DNA: TGTGCCATCAGTGATGGCAGGACCACAGATACGCAGTATTTT.

There are a few counts of this clone. The V gene is TRBV7-9, the J gene TRBJ1-5; D is possibly TRBD1 (5 bases). Trimming cost V 5 bases and J 3 bases, with 8 bases left between them. The CDR3 runs to 13 residues. Per the germline V gene, CDR1 is SEHNR and CDR2 is FQNEAQ (reference sequence). CDR3 nucleotides: TGTGCCAGCAGCGACAGCAACAATCAGCCCCAGCATTTT. Protein: CASSDSNNQPQHF.

This clone was seen a few times. In the same sample, other DNA sequences code for this CDR3. This chain links TRBV2 with TRBJ1-5; D might be TRBD1 (6 bases). The germline CDR1 and CDR2 sequences are SNHLY and FYNNEI. The V end lost 6 bases, the J end lost 4 bases, and 7 bases lay between the germline ends. CDR3 length equals 12 residues. The CDR3 sequence: CASSRGNQPQHF. CDR3 nucleotide sequence: TGTGCCAGCAGCAGGGGAAATCAGCCCCAGCATTTT.

The gene calls are TRBV28 and TRBJ2-2; TRBD1 matches at 8 bases. CDR1 and CDR2 (germline): MDHEN, SYDVKM. The CDR3 is made up of 14 amino acids. The V segment lost 6 bases and the J segment 3 bases; nucleotides outside the gene matches: 3. CDR3 DNA: TGTGCCAGCAGACCGGGACAGGACACCGGGGAGCTGTTTTTT. It specifies CASRPGQDTGELFF.

The CDR3, as DNA: TGTGCCACTGCGGGGGCTAGCGCCACAGATACGCAGTATTTT. Translating gives CATAGASATDTQYF. The V and J genes are TRBV6-5 and TRBJ2-3; perhaps TRBD2 as D (7 bases). Germline V gene lookup returns CDR1 MNHEY and CDR2 SVGAGI. V lost 10 bases and J lost 2, with 16 bases in between. This CDR3 is 14 amino acids long.

V gene TRBV25-1 combines with J gene TRBJ1-1; D unresolved. From germline, CDR1 is MGHDK and CDR2 SYGVNS. CDR3 length: 13 residues. V gave up 8 bases and J gave up 0 bases, with 10 bases separating them. CDR3 in DNA: TGTGCCAGCCGTTTTCAGCTGAACACTGAAGCTTTCTTT. Protein product: CASRFQLNTEAFF.

This clone was seen once. The chain has TRBV5-1 and TRBJ2-1; 10 nucleotides line up with TRBD1. The V and J ends lost 3 bases and 3 bases, in that order; junction bases with no gene match: 3. The CDR3 has 15 residues. Germline assignment: CDR1 SGHRS and CDR2 YFSETQ. CDR3 nucleotide sequence: TGCGCCAGCAGCTCGGACAGGGGGGTCTACAATGAGCAGTTCTTC. This codes for CASSSDRGVYNEQFF.

V is TRBV28 and J is TRBJ1-5; TRBD1 matches 9 bases. Germline V CDR1 and CDR2: MDHEN, SYDVKM. CDR3 size: 14 residues. Germline trimming cut 6 bases from V and 4 bases from J; bases unmatched to any gene: 4. The CDR3 loop is CASRSGQGNQPQHF. The CDR3 DNA follows: TGTGCCAGCAGGTCCGGACAGGGGAATCAGCCCCAGCATTTT.

With respect to this clone: Different DNA sequences within this sample yield the same CDR3. The chain combines TRBV9 with TRBJ2-7; 7 nucleotides match TRBD2. This CDR3 spans 14 amino acids. V trimming: 4 bases; J trimming: 0 bases; junction bases outside the gene matches: 4. Per germline, CDR1 SGDLS and CDR2 YYNGEE. The CDR3 protein is CASSPRTSSYEQYF. Here the CDR3 DNA reads TGTGCCAGCAGCCCCAGGACTAGCTCCTACGAGCAGTACTTC. Full variable domain (outside the CDR3, taken from reference TRBV9 and TRBJ2-7): DSGVTQTPKHLITATGQRVTLRCSPRSGDLSVYWYQQSLDQGLQFLIQYYNGEERAKGNILERFSAQQFPDLHSELNLSSLELGDSALYFCASSPRTSSYEQYFGPGTRLTVT.

The genes are TRBV28 and TRBJ1-4; D unclear. CDR1 and CDR2 (germline): MDHEN, SYDVKM. Between the trimmed V and J ends, which lost 10 bases and 11 bases, there was a span of 14 bases. The CDR3 consists of 11 residues. Written as DNA, the CDR3 is TGTGCCATCTCGCAGGTAGAGAAACTGTTTTTT. It yields the protein CAISQVEKLFF.

In this sample, this clone turned up many times. V is TRBV2 and J is TRBJ1-2; 9 bases agree with TRBD1. The V segment lost 6 bases and the J segment 8 bases; nucleotides outside the gene matches: 7. Germline-derived CDR1 and CDR2 are SNHLY and FYNNEI. This CDR3 spans 13 amino acids. The CDR3, as DNA: TGTGCCAGCAGCGTGGGACAGGGCGGAGGCTACACCTTC. It yields the protein CASSVGQGGGYTF.

The chain employs TRBV19 and TRBJ1-5, with D possibly TRBD1 on 6 matching bases. Trimming removed 4 bases at V and 4 bases at J, with 11 bases between. The CDR3 loop spans 14 amino acids. Looked up from germline, CDR1 is LNHDA and CDR2 is SQIVND (reference sequence). CDR3 region: CASSRTRGNQPQHF. The CDR3 nucleotides are TGTGCCAGTAGTAGGACAAGGGGGAATCAGCCCCAGCATTTT.

The chain joins TRBV15 to TRBJ2-3; D perhaps matches TRBD2 (5 bases). Trimming removed 1 base from V and 5 bases from J, with 10 bases in between. The CDR3 loop spans 14 amino acids. CDR1 is LNHNV, CDR2 YYDKDF, per germline (reference sequence). CDR3 in amino acids: CATSRARAIDTQYF. CDR3 DNA sequence: TGTGCCACCAGCAGAGCGAGGGCCATAGATACGCAGTATTTT.

The chain has TRBV7-3 and TRBJ1-1; D remains ambiguous. V shed 1 base and J shed 1 base, with 13 bases lying between them. The CDR3 runs 16 residues. Germline lookup yields CDR1 SGHTA and CDR2 FQGTGA. The CDR3 protein is CASSLMRLTSNTEAFF. The CDR3 bases are TGTGCCAGCAGCTTAATGCGGCTTACCTCGAACACTGAAGCTTTCTTT.

This rearrangement joins TRBV28 to TRBJ1-4; 7 bases map to TRBD1. The CDR3 sequence is 14 residues long. Germline V gene data show CDR1 as MDHEN and CDR2 as SYDVKM. V was clipped by 2 bases and J by 7 bases; unmatched bases: 4. The CDR3 nucleotides read TGTGCCAGCAGTTTAAGGAGGGGGCTTGAAAAACTGTTTTTT. Translated: CASSLRRGLEKLFF.

The chain couples TRBV5-1 to TRBJ2-1; 10 bases are shared with TRBD2. The CDR3 runs 17 residues. CDR1 and CDR2 from the germline V gene are SGHRS and YFSETQ. The V segment lost 6 bases and the J segment 4 bases; nucleotides outside the gene matches: 13. The CDR3 DNA follows: TGCGCCAGCATCGAAACCGGAACTAGCGGGAAATACAATGAGCAGTTCTTC. It translates to CASIETGTSGKYNEQFF.

The chain couples TRBV6-1 to TRBJ2-7, with 10 bases that match TRBD1. Germline values: CDR1 MNHNS, CDR2 SASEGT. Trimming at V came to 6 bases and at J to 4 bases, leaving 6 bases not matched to a gene. CDR3 length equals 14 residues. Here the CDR3 DNA reads TGTGCCAGCAGACCGGACAGGGGGATGTACGAGCAGTACTTC. It codes for CASRPDRGMYEQYF.

V usage is TRBV7-2 and J usage is TRBJ2-7, with 8 bases that match TRBD2. The CDR3 is 14 residues long. Germline-derived CDR1 and CDR2 are SGHTA and FQGNSA. Trimming removed 2 bases from V and 2 bases from J; junction bases left unmatched: 2. CDR3: CASSLSGSTYEQYF. In DNA form, the CDR3 reads TGTGCCAGCAGCTTAAGCGGGAGCACCTACGAGCAGTACTTC.

The chain recombines TRBV7-6 with TRBJ1-1; TRBD1 might be the D (6 bases). V lost 5 bases and J 8 bases, leaving 15 bases between the germline ends. The CDR3 loop spans 13 amino acids. The germline V gene has CDR1 SGHVS and CDR2 FNYEAQ. CDR3 in amino acids: CASSTTGIPEAFF. The CDR3 DNA sequence: TGTGCCAGCAGCACCACAGGGATCCCCGAAGCTTTCTTT.

This clone was counted a few times. The chain joins TRBV4-1 to TRBJ2-1; D is unresolved. The CDR3 sequence is 15 residues long. Germline V gene sequence: CDR1 MGHRA, CDR2 YSYEKL. The V and J ends lost 4 bases and 8 bases respectively, with 18 bases between them. The CDR3 DNA reads TGCGCCAGCAGCCCTTTAGGCAGTGGGATCGATGAGCAGTTCTTC. The encoded protein is CASSPLGSGIDEQFF.

This CDR3 reads CASTTPTGAIEQYF. As DNA, the CDR3 is TGTGCCAGCACCACCCCCACAGGGGCTATCGAGCAGTACTTC. The chain couples TRBV28 to TRBJ2-7; 7 positions agree with TRBD1. The CDR3 totals 14 residues. Germline CDR1 and CDR2: MDHEN and SYDVKM. With 7 bases clipped from V and 6 bases from J, the junction kept 12 bases outside the gene matches.

With regard to this clone: Other DNA sequences in this specimen translate into the identical CDR3. The chain is built from TRBV27 and TRBJ2-6; weak D call: TRBD1 (6 bases). V lost 4 bases, J lost 2 bases, and 9 bases lay in between. The germline gives CDR1 MNHEY, CDR2 SMNVEV (reference sequence). CDR3 size: 15 residues. CDR3 protein: CASSSRGAGANVLTF. The CDR3 DNA follows: TGTGCCAGCAGTTCCAGGGGAGCTGGGGCCAACGTCCTGACTTTC.

The chain couples TRBV7-9 to TRBJ2-7, with a possible D match to TRBD1 (6 bases). V lost 2 bases and J lost 6, with 11 bases in between. CDR1 and CDR2 from the germline V gene are SEHNR and FQNEAQ (reference sequence). The CDR3 has 13 residues. The CDR3 sequence is CASSLFQGLEQYF. The CDR3 DNA is TGTGCCAGCAGCTTATTCCAGGGGCTCGAGCAGTACTTC.

The chain uses TRBV4-2 and TRBJ2-3; no reliable D call. V lost 0 bases and J lost 0, with 10 bases in between. The CDR3 has 16 amino acids. CDR1 LGHNA and CDR2 YNFKEQ come from the germline V gene. The CDR3 DNA reads TGTGCCAGCAGCCAAGAAGGCGGCGGCAGCACAGATACGCAGTATTTT. Its translation is CASSQEGGGSTDTQYF.

Comments on this clone: Other nucleotide sequences from this sample produce the same CDR3. J is TRBJ2-3 and V is TRBV6-1; D possibly matches TRBD1 or TRBD2 (5 bases each). The CDR3 has 14 amino acids. Trimming cost V 4 bases and J 1 base, with 9 bases left between them. The germline CDR1 and CDR2 sequences are MNHNS and SASEGT. The CDR3 protein is CASSGGRGTDTQYF. Written as DNA, the CDR3 is TGTGCCAGCAGTGGGGGGAGAGGCACAGATACGCAGTATTTT.

V is TRBV11-3 and J is TRBJ2-1; D unclear. CDR3 size: 14 residues. Trimming stripped 5 bases from V and 6 bases from J, with 14 bases between. Germline loops: CDR1 SGHNT, CDR2 YENEEA. The CDR3 spells CASSRTPGPNEQFF. CDR3 coding DNA: TGTGCCAGCAGCCGGACCCCTGGACCCAATGAGCAGTTCTTC.

This clone was counted a single time. The V and J genes are TRBV11-2 and TRBJ2-7; TRBD1 matches 7 bases. Per the germline V gene, CDR1 is SGHAT and CDR2 is FQNNGV. This CDR3 comprises 11 residues. The junction had 1 base not matched to a gene; V was cut back by 1 base and J by 10 bases. The CDR3 DNA is TGTGCCAGCAGCTTAGCAGGGGGACAGTACTTC. Its translation is CASSLAGGQYF.

The CDR3 spells CASHGGGNYGYTF. CDR3 sequence (DNA): TGCGCCTCTCACGGAGGGGGGAACTATGGCTACACCTTC. This chain uses TRBV5-1 with TRBJ1-2; a possible D gene is TRBD1 (6 bases). From germline, CDR1 is SGHRS and CDR2 YFSETQ. The CDR3 runs to 13 residues. Trimming left V 10 bases short and J 2 bases short, with 15 bases between.

This clone was recorded many times. The V and J genes are TRBV2 and TRBJ2-3; 10 bases map to TRBD1. CDR3 length equals 15 residues. J gave up 5 bases and V 6 bases, and 8 bases lay outside the gene matches. Germline-derived CDR1 and CDR2 are SNHLY and FYNNEI. Here the CDR3 DNA reads TGTGCCAGCAGCGGACAGGGGGTTGGTAAAGATACGCAGTATTTT. It specifies CASSGQGVGKDTQYF.

A single count supports this clone. This rearrangement joins TRBV5-1 to TRBJ2-3; D possibly corresponds to TRBD1 (6 bases). The CDR3 covers 16 residues. Deletions cut 0 bases from V and 2 bases from J, with 13 bases between. Looked up from germline, CDR1 is SGHRS and CDR2 is YFSETQ. CDR3 region: CASSLDRERPTDTQYF. In nucleotides, the CDR3 is TGCGCCAGCAGCTTGGACAGGGAGAGGCCCACAGATACGCAGTATTTT.